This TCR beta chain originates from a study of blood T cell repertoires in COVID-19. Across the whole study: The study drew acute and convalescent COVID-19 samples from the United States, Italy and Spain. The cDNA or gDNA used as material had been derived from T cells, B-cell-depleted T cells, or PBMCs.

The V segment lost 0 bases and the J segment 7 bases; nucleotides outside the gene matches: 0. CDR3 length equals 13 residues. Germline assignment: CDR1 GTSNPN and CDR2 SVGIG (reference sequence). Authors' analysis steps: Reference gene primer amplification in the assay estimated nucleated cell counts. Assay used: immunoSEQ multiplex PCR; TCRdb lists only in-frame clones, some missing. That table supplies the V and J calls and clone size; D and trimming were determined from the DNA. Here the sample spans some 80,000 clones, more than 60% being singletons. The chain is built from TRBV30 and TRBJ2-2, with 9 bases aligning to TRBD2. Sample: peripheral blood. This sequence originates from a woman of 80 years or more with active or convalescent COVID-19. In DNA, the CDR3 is TGTGCCTGGAGTGTACTAGCGGGCGGGGAGCTGTTTTTT. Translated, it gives CAWSVLAGGELFF.